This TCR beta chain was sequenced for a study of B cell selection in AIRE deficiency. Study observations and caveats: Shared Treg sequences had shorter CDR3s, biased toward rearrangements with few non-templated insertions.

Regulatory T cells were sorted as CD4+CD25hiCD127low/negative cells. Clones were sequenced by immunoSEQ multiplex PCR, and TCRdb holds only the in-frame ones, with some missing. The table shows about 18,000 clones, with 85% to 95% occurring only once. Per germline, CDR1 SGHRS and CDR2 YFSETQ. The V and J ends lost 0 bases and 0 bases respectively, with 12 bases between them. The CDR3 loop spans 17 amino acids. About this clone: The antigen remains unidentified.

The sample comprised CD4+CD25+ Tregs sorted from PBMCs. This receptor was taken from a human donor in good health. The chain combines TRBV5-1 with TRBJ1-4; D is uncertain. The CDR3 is CASSLGPNYSTNEKLFF. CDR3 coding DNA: TGCGCCAGCAGCTTGGGACCAAACTATTCAACTAATGAAAAACTGTTTTTT.